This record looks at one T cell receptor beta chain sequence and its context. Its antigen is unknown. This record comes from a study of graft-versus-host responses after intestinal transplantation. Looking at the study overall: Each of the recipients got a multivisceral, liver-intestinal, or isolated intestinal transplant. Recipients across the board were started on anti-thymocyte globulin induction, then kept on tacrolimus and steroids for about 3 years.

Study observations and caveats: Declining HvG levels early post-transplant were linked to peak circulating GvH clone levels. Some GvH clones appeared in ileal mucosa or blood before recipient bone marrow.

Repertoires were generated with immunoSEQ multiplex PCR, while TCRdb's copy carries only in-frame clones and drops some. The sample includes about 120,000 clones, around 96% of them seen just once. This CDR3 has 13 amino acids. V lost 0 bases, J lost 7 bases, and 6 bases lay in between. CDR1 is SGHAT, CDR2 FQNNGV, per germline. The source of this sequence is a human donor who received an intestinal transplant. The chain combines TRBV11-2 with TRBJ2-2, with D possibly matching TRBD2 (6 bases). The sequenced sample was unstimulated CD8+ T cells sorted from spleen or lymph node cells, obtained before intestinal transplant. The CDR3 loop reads CASSLEGGGELFF. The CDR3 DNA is TGTGCCAGCAGCTTAGAGGGGGGCGGGGAGCTGTTTTTT. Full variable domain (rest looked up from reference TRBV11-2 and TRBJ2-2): EAGVAQSPRYKIIEKRQSVAFWCNPISGHATLYWYQQILGQGPKLLIQFQNNGVVDDSQLPKDRFSAERLKGVDSTLKIQPAKLEDSAVYLCASSLEGGGELFFGEGSRLTVL.